This T cell receptor (beta chain) was documented in a study of a mutant IDH1 vaccine in newly diagnosed glioma. Looking at the study overall: Treated patients showed a male proportion of 62.5%, a female proportion of about 40%, and a mean age of about 41 years. Patients' prior therapy spanned radiotherapy, temozolomide, or both; most underwent both.

Time point specified: week 35, safety follow-up. Alongside topical imiquimod, each dose of vaccine comprised 300 ug of mutant IDH1 20-mer peptide. Per germline, CDR1 SNHLY and CDR2 FYNNEI. This CDR3 is built from 15 residues. The V gene end was trimmed by 4 bases and the J gene end by 1 base; junction bases not matched to a gene: 3. A note on this clone: Its specificity is unknown.

Assay used: immunoSEQ multiplex PCR; TCRdb lists only in-frame clones, some missing. The sample shows roughly 26,000 clones, over 80% of them seen only once. This chain joins TRBV2 and TRBJ1-5; TRBD1 matches 8 bases. This material consisted of PBMCs, taken from a glioma patient whose treatment included an IDH1 peptide vaccine. The receptor was isolated from a man aged 30-40 years with glioma. The CDR3 region is CASSGQGLSNQPQHF. The CDR3 DNA follows: TGTGCCAGCAGTGGACAGGGGTTGAGCAATCAGCCCCAGCATTTT.